The next 26 T cell receptor beta chains were all read from a single sample in a study of OX40 agonist ivuxolimab in advanced cancers. The method was immunoSEQ multiplex PCR; TCRdb's version includes in-frame clones alone and lacks a portion of them. The table has about 69,000 clones, around 87% seen once. The source material was CD4+ or CD8+ T cells sorted from blood, sampled in a trial of the OX40 agonist ivuxolimab. These receptors were obtained from an adult with an advanced solid tumor such as melanoma, head and neck, liver or kidney cancer.

The J gene is TRBJ1-5, the V gene TRBV5-1; 10 bases are a match to TRBD1. Germline CDR1 SGHRS, CDR2 YFSETQ. The CDR3 is 18 amino acids. V was clipped by 4 bases and J by 4 bases; unmatched bases: 14. CDR3 loop: CASSDLRDRGSRNQPQHF. CDR3 DNA sequence: TGCGCCAGCAGCGATCTACGGGACAGGGGTAGTCGGAATCAGCCCCAGCATTTT.

V is TRBV5-1 and J is TRBJ2-1; 12 nucleotides align to TRBD2. CDR1 and CDR2 from the germline V gene are SGHRS and YFSETQ. The V gene end was trimmed by 4 bases and the J gene end by 4 bases; junction bases not matched to a gene: 6. The CDR3 is 16 amino acids. As DNA, the CDR3 is TGCGCCAGCAGCCCCGGGACTAGCGGGCCGTACAATGAGCAGTTCTTC. Its protein product is CASSPGTSGPYNEQFF.

CDR3 sequence: CASSLVAAINEQFF. CDR3 DNA: TGCGCCAGCAGCTTGGTCGCCGCAATCAATGAGCAGTTCTTC. The rearrangement links TRBV5-1 to TRBJ2-1, with D unclear. Trimming shortened V by 0 bases and J by 6 bases, and 10 bases separated the two germline ends. Germline values: CDR1 SGHRS, CDR2 YFSETQ. CDR3 length equals 14 residues.

This clone was detected only once. The CDR3 coding sequence is TGTGCCACCGAGCGGGTCCGACAAGACGGTACCTACGAGCAGTACTTC. This codes for CATERVRQDGTYEQYF. The V gene is TRBV10-3, the J gene TRBJ2-7; D may be TRBD2 (6 bases). Germline CDR1 ENHRY, CDR2 SYGVKD. The CDR3 is 16 residues long. V was cut by 10 bases and J by 2 bases, with 24 bases left in between.

The rearrangement links TRBV29-1 to TRBJ2-3, with 8 nucleotides matching TRBD2. The germline V gene has CDR1 SQVTM and CDR2 ANQGSEA. With V trimmed by 7 bases and J by 1 base, 7 bases remained unmatched. This CDR3 is 14 amino acids long. The CDR3 region is CSGTLAGGTDTQYF. The CDR3 DNA is TGCAGCGGGACTCTAGCGGGCGGCACAGATACGCAGTATTTT.

The V gene is TRBV5-1, the J gene TRBJ2-7; no reliable D call. The V end lost 5 bases, the J end lost 4 bases, and 13 bases lay between the germline ends. CDR3 size: 13 residues. CDR1 and CDR2 (germline): SGHRS, YFSETQ. The CDR3 DNA sequence: TGCGCCAGCAGAAGTACAGAATTGTACGAGCAGTACTTC. It is translated as CASRSTELYEQYF.

V usage is TRBV5-1 and J usage is TRBJ2-7, with 7 bases matching TRBD1. Germline loops: CDR1 SGHRS, CDR2 YFSETQ. The junction had 4 bases not matched to a gene; V was cut back by 3 bases and J by 7 bases. This CDR3 spans 12 amino acids. CDR3 coding DNA: TGCGCCAGCAGCTACAGGGGTGGGGAGCAGTACTTC. Its protein product is CASSYRGGEQYF.

This clone was recorded once. The chain recombines TRBV28 with TRBJ2-3, with no clear D. The ends were cut back, 6 bases at V and 5 bases at J, with 15 bases in the middle. This CDR3 comprises 14 residues. The germline gives CDR1 MDHEN, CDR2 SYDVKM. The CDR3 DNA reads TGTGCCAGCAGACTGGCAGGAAGTGGAGATACGCAGTATTTT. Its translation is CASRLAGSGDTQYF.

This clone occurred once. The rearrangement joins TRBV19 to TRBJ1-4; D remains ambiguous. Trimming removed 1 base at V and 0 bases at J, with 9 bases between. CDR1 LNHDA and CDR2 SQIVND come from the germline V gene (reference sequence). The CDR3 length is 16 residues. CDR3 loop: CASSIARATTNEKLFF. The CDR3 DNA reads as TGTGCCAGTAGTATAGCCCGGGCGACAACTAATGAAAAACTGTTTTTT.

V and J are TRBV5-1 and TRBJ1-2; 9 bases are shared with TRBD1. Per germline, CDR1 SGHRS and CDR2 YFSETQ. The ends lost 0 bases at V and 7 bases at J; junction bases unmatched: 10. This CDR3 region has 16 residues. CDR3 coding DNA: TGCGCCAGCAGCTTGGATGCGGGACAGGGAGGTAGTGGCTACACCTTC. This encodes CASSLDAGQGGSGYTF. Full variable domain (outside the CDR3, taken from reference TRBV5-1 and TRBJ1-2): KAGVTQTPRYLIKTRGQQVTLSCSPISGHRSVSWYQQTPGQGLQFLFEYFSETQRNKGNFPGRFSGRQFSNSRSEMNVSTLELGDSALYLCASSLDAGQGGSGYTFGSGTRLTVV.

The V and J genes are TRBV7-2 and TRBJ2-3; 8 bases agree with TRBD2. With 5 bases clipped from V and 1 base from J, the junction kept 8 bases outside the gene matches. CDR1 and CDR2 from the germline V gene are SGHTA and FQGNSA. CDR3 size: 16 residues. In DNA form, the CDR3 reads TGTGCCAGCAGCCGGGAGGGGCTAGCGGGCACAGATACGCAGTATTTT. Translated: CASSREGLAGTDTQYF. The whole variable domain, filled in from reference TRBV7-2 and TRBJ2-3, reads GAGVSQSPSNKVTEKGKDVELRCDPISGHTALYWYRQSLGQGLEFLIYFQGNSAPDKSGLPSDRFSAERTGGSVSTLTIQRTQQEDSAVYLCASSREGLAGTDTQYFGPGTRLTVL.

This chain connects TRBV6-5 to TRBJ1-4, with D possibly TRBD1 on 5 matching bases. The CDR3 runs to 15 residues. Looked up from germline, CDR1 is MNHEY and CDR2 is SVGAGI. V dropped 3 bases and J dropped 5 bases, with 13 bases sitting between them. The CDR3 region has the DNA TGTGCCAGCAGTTATCGGGGCTCCACCAATGAAAAACTGTTTTTT. Translated, it gives CASSYRGSTNEKLFF.

The rearrangement uses TRBV19 and TRBJ2-1; 11 nucleotides match TRBD1. CDR1 and CDR2 (germline): LNHDA, SQIVND (reference sequence). There are 17 residues in the CDR3. Trimming took 4 bases from V and 7 from J; bases not matched to a gene: 12. The CDR3 protein is CASSKTGTGGSRNEQFF. The DNA for the CDR3 is TGTGCCAGTAGTAAAACCGGGACAGGGGGTTCACGGAATGAGCAGTTCTTC.

The count of this clone is one. The chain recombines TRBV18 with TRBJ1-4; 9 bases line up with TRBD1. The CDR3 has 16 amino acids. After removal of 4 bases from V and 7 bases from J, the junction contained 10 bases not matched to a gene. Per the germline V gene, CDR1 is KGHSH and CDR2 is LQKENI. As DNA, the CDR3 is TGTGCCAGCTCACGCTCCCAGGACAGGGGTTTTGAAAAACTGTTTTTT. It is translated as CASSRSQDRGFEKLFF.

The rearrangement links TRBV15 to TRBJ2-5, with TRBD1 identical over 7 bases. The CDR3 loop spans 16 amino acids. Germline V gives CDR1 LNHNV, CDR2 YYDKDF (reference sequence). The V and J ends lost 4 bases and 1 base, in that order; junction bases with no gene match: 9. Written as DNA, the CDR3 is TGTGCCACCAGCAAGCTCCCAGGGACAGTCCAAGAGACCCAGTACTTC. Translating it yields CATSKLPGTVQETQYF.

The V gene is TRBV6-6, the J gene TRBJ1-1; 7 nucleotides agree with TRBD1. This CDR3 contains 15 residues. The junction had 4 bases not matched to a gene; V was cut back by 2 bases and J by 1 base. Germline CDR1 MNHNY, CDR2 SVGAGI (reference sequence). The CDR3, as DNA: TGTGCCAGCAGTTACACGACAGGGAGGAACACTGAAGCTTTCTTT. It specifies CASSYTTGRNTEAFF.

The CDR3 nucleotides are TGTGCCAGCAGTTACGGGACAGCGGGGTATGGCTACACCTTC. This encodes CASSYGTAGYGYTF. V is TRBV28 and J is TRBJ1-2; 7 bases are a match to TRBD1. The trim removed 4 bases at V and 5 bases at J, leaving 7 bases unmatched. The CDR3 is 14 amino acids. CDR1 is MDHEN, CDR2 SYDVKM, per germline.

The DNA for the CDR3 is TGTGCCAGCAGCTTAGTGAGACAGGGGGATACGCAGTATTTT. The encoded protein is CASSLVRQGDTQYF. This chain links TRBV11-3 with TRBJ2-3, with 8 bases lining up with TRBD1. Germline trimming cut 1 base from V and 6 bases from J; bases unmatched to any gene: 3. Per germline, CDR1 SGHNT and CDR2 YENEEA. CDR3 size: 14 residues.

The chain links TRBV7-3 to TRBJ1-2; D call uncertain. This CDR3 spans 13 amino acids. Per germline, CDR1 SGHTA and CDR2 FQGTGA. Deletions cut 5 bases from V and 1 base from J, with 8 bases between. CDR3 in amino acids: CASSPDSNYGYTF. CDR3 coding DNA: TGTGCCAGCAGCCCGGATAGTAACTATGGCTACACCTTC.

The chain employs TRBV5-1 and TRBJ2-3, with TRBD1 as a possible D gene (6 bases). The CDR3 contains 16 residues. Deletions cut 3 bases from V and 2 bases from J, with 16 bases between. CDR1 and CDR2 (germline): SGHRS, YFSETQ. The CDR3 bases are TGCGCCAGCAGCTCCACACCGGGACACTTCACAGATACGCAGTATTTT. It translates to CASSSTPGHFTDTQYF.

CDR3 region: CASSVGQGAYEQYF. DNA for the CDR3: TGTGCCAGCAGCGTAGGACAGGGGGCCTACGAGCAGTACTTC. The chain joins TRBV9 to TRBJ2-7; TRBD1 matches 9 bases. Germline V gene sequence: CDR1 SGDLS, CDR2 YYNGEE. The CDR3 consists of 14 residues. After removal of 0 bases from V and 2 bases from J, the junction contained 0 bases not matched to a gene.

The table lists this clone with a count of one. CDR3 loop: CASSLSTSRYNEQFF. The CDR3, as DNA: TGTGCCAGCAGCTTGTCAACTAGCCGATACAATGAGCAGTTCTTC. The chain links TRBV7-2 to TRBJ2-1, with a possible D match to TRBD2 (6 bases). Germline V gene sequence: CDR1 SGHTA, CDR2 FQGNSA. CDR3 length: 15 amino acids. The V end was cut by 3 bases, the J end by 4 bases, with 13 bases between.

V usage is TRBV6-1 and J usage is TRBJ2-1; D is unresolved. CDR1 is MNHNS and CDR2 is SASEGT in the germline V gene. The CDR3 sequence is 15 residues long. The ends were cut back, 6 bases at V and 0 bases at J, with 12 bases in the middle. The CDR3 region is CASRADLNSYNEQFF. The CDR3 DNA sequence: TGTGCCAGCAGGGCGGATCTGAACTCCTACAATGAGCAGTTCTTC.

The table lists this clone with a count of one. The V and J genes are TRBV6-6 and TRBJ2-7; D is undetermined. The CDR3 covers 14 residues. The germline V gene encodes CDR1 MNHNY and CDR2 SVGAGI (reference sequence). Trimming took 7 bases from V and 1 from J, leaving 14 bases between them. CDR3 residues: CASTQPPESYEQYF. For the CDR3, the DNA is TGTGCCAGCACCCAACCCCCGGAATCCTACGAGCAGTACTTC.

This chain joins TRBV28 and TRBJ2-1; weak D call: TRBD2 (6 bases). With 3 bases removed from V and 2 bases from J, the gap between germline ends came to 14 bases. Germline V CDR1 and CDR2: MDHEN, SYDVKM. This CDR3 is built from 16 residues. The CDR3 reads CASSLASGPTYNEQFF. The DNA for the CDR3 is TGTGCCAGCAGTTTGGCAAGCGGGCCCACCTACAATGAGCAGTTCTTC.

The chain is built from TRBV15 and TRBJ2-7; D is uncertain. Germline V lookup: CDR1 LNHNV, CDR2 YYDKDF (reference sequence). V was cut by 1 base and J by 2 bases, with 15 bases left in between. The CDR3 covers 16 residues. CDR3 nucleotide sequence: TGTGCCACCAGCAGAGGGGTCCGAGGTGGGGCCTACGAGCAGTACTTC. Its translation: CATSRGVRGGAYEQYF.